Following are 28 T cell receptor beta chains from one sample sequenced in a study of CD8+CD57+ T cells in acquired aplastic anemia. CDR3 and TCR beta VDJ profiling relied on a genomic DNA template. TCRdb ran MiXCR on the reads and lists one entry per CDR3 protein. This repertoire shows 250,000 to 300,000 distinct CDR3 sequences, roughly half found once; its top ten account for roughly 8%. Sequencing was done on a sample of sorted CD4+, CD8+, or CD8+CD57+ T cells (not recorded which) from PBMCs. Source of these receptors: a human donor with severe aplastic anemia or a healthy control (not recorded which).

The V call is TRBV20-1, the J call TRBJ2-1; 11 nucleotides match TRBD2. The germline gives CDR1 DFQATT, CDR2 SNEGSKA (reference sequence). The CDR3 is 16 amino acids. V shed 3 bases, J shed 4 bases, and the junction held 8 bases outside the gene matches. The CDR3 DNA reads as TGCAGTGCTAGGACTAGCGGGAACTTGGGTTACAATGAGCAGTTCTTC. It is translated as CSARTSGNLGYNEQFF.

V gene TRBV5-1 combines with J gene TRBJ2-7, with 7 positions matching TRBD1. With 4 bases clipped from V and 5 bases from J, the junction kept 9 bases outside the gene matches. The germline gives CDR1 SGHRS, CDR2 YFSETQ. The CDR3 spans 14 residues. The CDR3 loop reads CASSDRQGAHEQYF. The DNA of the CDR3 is TGCGCCAGCAGCGACCGACAGGGTGCCCACGAGCAGTACTTC. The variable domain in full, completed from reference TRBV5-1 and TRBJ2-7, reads KAGVTQTPRYLIKTRGQQVTLSCSPISGHRSVSWYQQTPGQGLQFLFEYFSETQRNKGNFPGRFSGRQFSNSRSEMNVSTLELGDSALYLCASSDRQGAHEQYFGPGTRLTVT.

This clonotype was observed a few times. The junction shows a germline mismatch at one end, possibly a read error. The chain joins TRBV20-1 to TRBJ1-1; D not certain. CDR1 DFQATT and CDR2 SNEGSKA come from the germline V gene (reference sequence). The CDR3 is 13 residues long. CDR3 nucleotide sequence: TGCAGCGCTAATCGGTTCATGAACACTGAAGCTTTCTTT. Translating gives CSANRFMNTEAFF.

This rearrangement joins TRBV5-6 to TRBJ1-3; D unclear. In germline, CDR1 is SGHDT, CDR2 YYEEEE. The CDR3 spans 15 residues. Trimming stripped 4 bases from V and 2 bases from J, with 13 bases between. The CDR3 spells CASSPVAGTGNTIYF. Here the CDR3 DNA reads TGTGCCAGCAGCCCCGTGGCGGGGACTGGAAACACCATATATTTT.

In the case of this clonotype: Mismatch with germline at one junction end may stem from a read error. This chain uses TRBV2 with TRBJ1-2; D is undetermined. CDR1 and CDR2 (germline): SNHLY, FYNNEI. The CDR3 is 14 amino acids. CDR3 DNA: TGTGCCATCAGTGAGTACAGCCCTAACTATGGCTACACCTTC. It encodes CAISEYSPNYGYTF.

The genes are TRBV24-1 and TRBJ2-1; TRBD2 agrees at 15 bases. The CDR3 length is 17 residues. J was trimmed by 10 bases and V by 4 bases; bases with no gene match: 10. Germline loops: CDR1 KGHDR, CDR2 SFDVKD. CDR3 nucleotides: TGTGCCACCAGTGAAACCGGGACTAGCGGGAGGAGGGGCGAGCAGTTCTTC. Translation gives CATSETGTSGRRGEQFF.

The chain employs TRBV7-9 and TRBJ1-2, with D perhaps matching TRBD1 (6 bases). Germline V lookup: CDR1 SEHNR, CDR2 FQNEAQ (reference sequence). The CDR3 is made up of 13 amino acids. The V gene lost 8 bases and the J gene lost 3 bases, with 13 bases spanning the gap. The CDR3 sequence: CASGRGRHYGYTF. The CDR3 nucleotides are TGTGCCAGCGGTCGGGGGCGGCACTATGGCTACACCTTC.

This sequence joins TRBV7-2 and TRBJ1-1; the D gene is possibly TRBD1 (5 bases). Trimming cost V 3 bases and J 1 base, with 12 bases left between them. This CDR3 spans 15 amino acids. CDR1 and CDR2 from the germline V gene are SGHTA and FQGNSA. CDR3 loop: CASSFVTDPNTEAFF. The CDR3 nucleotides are TGTGCCAGCAGCTTCGTGACAGACCCGAACACTGAAGCTTTCTTT.

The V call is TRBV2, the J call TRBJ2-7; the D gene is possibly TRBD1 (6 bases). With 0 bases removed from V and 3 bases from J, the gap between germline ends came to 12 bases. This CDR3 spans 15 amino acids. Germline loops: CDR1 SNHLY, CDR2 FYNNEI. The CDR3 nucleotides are TGTGCCAGCAGTGAAGCATTCGGCAGGGGCTACGAGCAGTACTTC. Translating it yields CASSEAFGRGYEQYF.

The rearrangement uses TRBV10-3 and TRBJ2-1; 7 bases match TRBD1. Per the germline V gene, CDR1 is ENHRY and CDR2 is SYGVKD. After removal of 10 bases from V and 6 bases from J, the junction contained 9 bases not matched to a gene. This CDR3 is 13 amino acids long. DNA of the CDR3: TGTGCCACCATATCCGGGACAGCCAATGAGCAGTTCTTC. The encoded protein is CATISGTANEQFF.

CDR3 DNA: TGTGCCACCAGCAGAGGAGATGAGGGGTCGGGCTACACCTTC. Translation: CATSRGDEGSGYTF. The rearrangement joins TRBV15 to TRBJ1-2, with a possible D match to TRBD1 (5 bases). V lost 1 base, J lost 8 bases, and 14 bases lay in between. The CDR3 extends over 14 amino acids. The V gene's germline CDR1 is LNHNV and CDR2 YYDKDF (reference sequence).

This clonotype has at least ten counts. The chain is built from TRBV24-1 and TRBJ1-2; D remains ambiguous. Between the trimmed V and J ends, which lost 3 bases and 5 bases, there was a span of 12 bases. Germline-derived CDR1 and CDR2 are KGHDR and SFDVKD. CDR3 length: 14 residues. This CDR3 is CATSDRRARYGYTF. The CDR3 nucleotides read TGTGCCACCAGTGATCGCAGAGCCCGATATGGCTACACCTTC.

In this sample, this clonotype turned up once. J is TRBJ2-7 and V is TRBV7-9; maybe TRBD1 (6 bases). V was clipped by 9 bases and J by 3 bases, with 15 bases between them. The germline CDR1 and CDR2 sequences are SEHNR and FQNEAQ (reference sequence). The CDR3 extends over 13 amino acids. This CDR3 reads CARSRTDCYEQYF. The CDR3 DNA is TGTGCCAGGAGCCGGACAGACTGCTACGAGCAGTACTTC.

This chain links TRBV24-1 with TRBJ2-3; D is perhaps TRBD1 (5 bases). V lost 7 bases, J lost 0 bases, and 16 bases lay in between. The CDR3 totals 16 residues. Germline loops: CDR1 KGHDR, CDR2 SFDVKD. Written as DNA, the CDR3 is TGTGCCACCAGCACTGGTACGACAGCTAGCACAGATACGCAGTATTTT. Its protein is CATSTGTTASTDTQYF.

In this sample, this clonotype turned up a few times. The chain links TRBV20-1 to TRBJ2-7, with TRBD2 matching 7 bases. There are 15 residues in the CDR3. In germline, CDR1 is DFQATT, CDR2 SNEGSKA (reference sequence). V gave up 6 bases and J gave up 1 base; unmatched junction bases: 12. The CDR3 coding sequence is TGCAGTGCCTTGGATCCGGCTAGCGGTTCCTACGAGCAGTACTTC. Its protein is CSALDPASGSYEQYF.

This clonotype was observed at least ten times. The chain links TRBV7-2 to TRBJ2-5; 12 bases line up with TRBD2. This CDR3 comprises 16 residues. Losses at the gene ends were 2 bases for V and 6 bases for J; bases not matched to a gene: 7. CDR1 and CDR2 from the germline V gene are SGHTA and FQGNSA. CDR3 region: CASSLLLLAGGQTQYF. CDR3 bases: TGTGCCAGCAGCTTACTTCTACTAGCGGGGGGTCAGACCCAGTACTTC. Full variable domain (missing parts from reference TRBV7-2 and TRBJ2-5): GAGVSQSPSNKVTEKGKDVELRCDPISGHTALYWYRQSLGQGLEFLIYFQGNSAPDKSGLPSDRFSAERTGGSVSTLTIQRTQQEDSAVYLCASSLLLLAGGQTQYFGPGTRLLVL.

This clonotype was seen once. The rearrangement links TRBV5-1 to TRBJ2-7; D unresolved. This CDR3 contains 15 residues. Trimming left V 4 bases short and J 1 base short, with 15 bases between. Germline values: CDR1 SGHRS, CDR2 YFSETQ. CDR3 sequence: CASSSVGRPSYEQYF. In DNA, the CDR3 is TGCGCCAGCAGCAGTGTCGGGCGTCCATCCTACGAGCAGTACTTC.

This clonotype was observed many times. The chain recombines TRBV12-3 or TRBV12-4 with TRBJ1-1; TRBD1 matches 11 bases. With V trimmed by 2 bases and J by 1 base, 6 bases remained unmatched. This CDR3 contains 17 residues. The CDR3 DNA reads TGTGCCAGCAGTTTAATGGTTGGGACAGGGGGGAACACTGAAGCTTTCTTT. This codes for CASSLMVGTGGNTEAFF.

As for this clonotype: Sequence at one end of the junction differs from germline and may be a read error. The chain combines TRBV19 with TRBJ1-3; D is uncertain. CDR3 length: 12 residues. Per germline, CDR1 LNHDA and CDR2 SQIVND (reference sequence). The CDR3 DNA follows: TGTGCCTGTAGTCTCTCTGGAAACATCATATATTTT. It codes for CACSLSGNIIYF.

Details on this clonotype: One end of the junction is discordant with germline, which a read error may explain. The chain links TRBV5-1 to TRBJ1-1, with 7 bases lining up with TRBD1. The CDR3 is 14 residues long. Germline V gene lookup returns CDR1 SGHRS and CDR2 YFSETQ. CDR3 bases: TGCGCCAGCAGCTTGCACAGGGGAAGCAGTGAAGCTCTCTTT. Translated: CASSLHRGSSEALF.

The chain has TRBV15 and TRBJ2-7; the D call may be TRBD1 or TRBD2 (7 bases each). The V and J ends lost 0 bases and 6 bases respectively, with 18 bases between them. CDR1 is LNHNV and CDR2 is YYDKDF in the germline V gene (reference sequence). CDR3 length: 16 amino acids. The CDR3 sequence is CATSREGGGASLEQYF. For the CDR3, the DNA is TGTGCCACCAGCAGAGAGGGAGGGGGCGCTTCGCTCGAGCAGTACTTC.

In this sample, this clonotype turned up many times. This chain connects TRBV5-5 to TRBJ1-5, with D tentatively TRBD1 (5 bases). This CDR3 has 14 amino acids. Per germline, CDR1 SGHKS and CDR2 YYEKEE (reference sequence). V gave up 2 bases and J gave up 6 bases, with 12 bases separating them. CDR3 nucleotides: TGTGCCAGCAGCTTTGAGGGGAATCTTCAGCCCCAGCATTTT. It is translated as CASSFEGNLQPQHF.

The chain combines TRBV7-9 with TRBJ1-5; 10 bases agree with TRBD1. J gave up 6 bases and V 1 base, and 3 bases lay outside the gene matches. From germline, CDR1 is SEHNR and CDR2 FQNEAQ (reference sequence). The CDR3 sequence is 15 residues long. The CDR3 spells CASSLGDRGGQPQHF. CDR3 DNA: TGTGCCAGCAGCTTAGGGGACAGGGGAGGTCAGCCCCAGCATTTT.

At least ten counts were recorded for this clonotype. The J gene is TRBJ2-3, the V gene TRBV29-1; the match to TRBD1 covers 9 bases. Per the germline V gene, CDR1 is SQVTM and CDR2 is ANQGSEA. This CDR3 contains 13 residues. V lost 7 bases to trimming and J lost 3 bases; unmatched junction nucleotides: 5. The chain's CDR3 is CSGGQGFTDTQYF. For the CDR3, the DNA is TGCAGCGGGGGACAGGGTTTTACAGATACGCAGTATTTT.

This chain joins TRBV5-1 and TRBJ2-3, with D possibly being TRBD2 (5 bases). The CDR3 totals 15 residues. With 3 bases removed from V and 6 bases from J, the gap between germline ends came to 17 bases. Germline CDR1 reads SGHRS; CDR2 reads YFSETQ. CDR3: CASSSRGRPLDTQYF. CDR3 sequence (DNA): TGCGCCAGCAGCTCTCGGGGAAGGCCCTTGGATACGCAGTATTTT. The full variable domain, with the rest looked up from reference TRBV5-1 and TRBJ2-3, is KAGVTQTPRYLIKTRGQQVTLSCSPISGHRSVSWYQQTPGQGLQFLFEYFSETQRNKGNFPGRFSGRQFSNSRSEMNVSTLELGDSALYLCASSSRGRPLDTQYFGPGTRLTVL.

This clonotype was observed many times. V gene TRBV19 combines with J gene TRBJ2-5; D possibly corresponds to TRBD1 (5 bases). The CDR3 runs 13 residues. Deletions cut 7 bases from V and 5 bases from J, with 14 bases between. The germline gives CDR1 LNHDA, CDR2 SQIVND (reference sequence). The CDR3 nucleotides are TGTGCCAGTAACCGGCAGGGCGTGGAGACCCAGTACTTC. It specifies CASNRQGVETQYF.

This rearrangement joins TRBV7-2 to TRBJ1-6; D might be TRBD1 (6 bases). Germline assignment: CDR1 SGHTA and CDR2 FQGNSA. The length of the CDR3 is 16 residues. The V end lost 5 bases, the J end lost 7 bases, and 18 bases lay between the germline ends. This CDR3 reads CASSRGRQAANSPLHF. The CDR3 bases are TGTGCCAGCAGCAGGGGAAGACAGGCCGCCAATTCACCCCTCCACTTT.

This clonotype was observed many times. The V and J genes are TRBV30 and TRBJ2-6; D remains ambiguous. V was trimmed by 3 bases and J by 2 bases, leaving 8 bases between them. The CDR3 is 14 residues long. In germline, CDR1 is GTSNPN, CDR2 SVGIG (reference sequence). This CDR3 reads CAWSSGTGANVLTF. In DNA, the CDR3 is TGTGCCTGGAGCAGTGGGACTGGGGCCAACGTCCTGACTTTC.